Presented here are 22 T cell receptor gamma chains from one specimen sequenced in a study of Vδ1+ human thymocytes. Overall study findings and caveats: Highly polyclonal TRG and TRD repertoires with Gaussian CDR3 length distributions appeared in thymus.

The antigens of these receptors remain unknown. Extracted RNA was reverse transcribed into cDNA. CDR3 amplicons came from multiplex PCR with pooled V-gene forward and constant-region reverse primers. TCRdb reran clone calling via CATT on the multiplex PCR reads. The sample shows 25,000 to 35,000 gamma-chain clones, about 18% of them seen only once. The sample consisted of Vdelta1+ gamma-delta thymocytes from the thymus. Subset indicated: FACS-sorted CD3+ TCRalphabeta- TCRVdelta1+ TCRVdelta2- thymocytes. The receptors originated from a boy in the first two years of life who had congenital heart surgery.

Notes on this clone: The limits of the CDR3 on the DNA are not certain, so only TCRdb's listed CDR3 is given. The V gene reported is TRGV9; the J gene is uncalled. Both ends counted, the CDR3 spans 26 residues. Germline V gene sequence: CDR1 GITISATS, CDR2 ISYDGTV (reference sequence). The CDR3 loop reads CAFKVTGGYKSWDTRQMFFGTGIKLF.

This clone showed up just a few times. V and J are TRGV4 and TRGJ1 or TRGJ2. Losses at the gene ends were 0 bases for V and 3 bases for J; bases not matched to a gene: 8. Germline CDR1 reads EGSTGY; CDR2 reads YDSYTSSV. The CDR3 runs to 15 residues. The CDR3: CATWDGPDFYYKKLF. The CDR3, as DNA: TGTGCCACCTGGGATGGGCCAGATTTTTATTATAAGAAACTCTTT.

The sample holds a few counts of this clone. This chain connects TRGV2 to TRGJ1 or TRGJ2. After removal of 2 bases from V and 4 bases from J, the junction contained 8 bases not matched to a gene. The CDR3 length is 14 residues. Germline values: CDR1 EGSNGY, CDR2 YDSYNSKV. CDR3 nucleotides: TGTGCCACCTGGGACGTCTCCCCCTATTATAAGAAACTCTTT. Encoded protein: CATWDVSPYYKKLF.

As for this clone: Other DNA sequences in the same sample also yield this CDR3. The chain is built from TRGV2 and TRGJ1 or TRGJ2. CDR1 and CDR2 from the germline V gene are EGSNGY and YDSYNSKV. J was trimmed by 2 bases and V by 0 bases; bases with no gene match: 4. This CDR3 is 14 amino acids long. For the CDR3, the DNA is TGTGCCACCTGGGACGGGCTTCATTATTATAAGAAACTCTTT. Its translation: CATWDGLHYYKKLF.

As concerns this clone: Its ends do not fully match the called genes, so a read error is possible. V gene TRGV3 combines with J gene TRGJ1 or TRGJ2. The CDR3 spans 14 residues. CDR1 is VTNTFY and CDR2 is YDVSTARD in the germline V gene (reference sequence). The CDR3 sequence: CATWDRAANYKKLF. The CDR3 DNA is TGTGCCACCTGGGACAGGGCCGCGAATTATAAGAAACTCTTC.

The chain links TRGV9 to TRGJP1. The CDR3 extends over 16 amino acids. The V gene's germline CDR1 is GITISATS and CDR2 ISYDGTV (reference sequence). J lost 5 bases, V lost 0 bases, and 9 bases had no gene match. CDR3 nucleotide sequence: TGTGCCTTGTGGGAGGTGCATTCTCAGACTGGTTGGTTCAAGATATTT. Amino acid sequence: CALWEVHSQTGWFKIF.

The chain links TRGV4 to TRGJ1 or TRGJ2. The CDR3 is made up of 14 amino acids. Per germline, CDR1 EGSTGY and CDR2 YDSYTSSV. V was pared by 5 bases and J by 0 bases, with 7 bases of the junction left unmatched. CDR3 loop: CATWALPNYYKKLF. Here the CDR3 DNA reads TGTGCCACCTGGGCTCTCCCGAATTATTATAAGAAACTCTTT.

As to this clone: Possible read error: a much larger clone is one base away. The V gene is TRGV3, the J gene TRGJ1 or TRGJ2. V was clipped by 4 bases and J by 3 bases; unmatched bases: 6. Germline values: CDR1 VTNTFY, CDR2 YDVSTARD (reference sequence). This CDR3 is built from 13 residues. CDR3: CATWEGGYYKKLF. The CDR3 bases are TGTGCCACCTGGGAAGGGGGTTATTATAAGAAACTCTTT.

A few counts support this clone. The rearrangement joins TRGV3 to TRGJ1 or TRGJ2. Germline V lookup: CDR1 VTNTFY, CDR2 YDVSTARD (reference sequence). The ends lost 0 bases at V and 5 bases at J; junction bases unmatched: 13. The CDR3 extends over 16 amino acids. The CDR3 is CATWDRLCGDDYKKLF. The CDR3 DNA reads as TGTGCCACCTGGGACAGGTTATGTGGGGATGATTATAAGAAACTCTTT.

The V gene is TRGV2, the J gene TRGJP2. CDR3 length equals 13 residues. Germline V gene sequence: CDR1 EGSNGY, CDR2 YDSYNSKV. V lost 2 bases to trimming and J lost 4 bases; unmatched junction nucleotides: 1. For the CDR3, the DNA is TGTGCCACCTGGGACGATAGTGATTGGATCAAGACGTTT. Translating gives CATWDDSDWIKTF.

The V gene is TRGV9, the J gene TRGJP1. Germline V gives CDR1 GITISATS, CDR2 ISYDGTV (reference sequence). V was clipped by 9 bases and J by 5 bases; unmatched bases: 6. This CDR3 contains 12 residues. CDR3 in amino acids: CALRGTGWFKIF. The CDR3 nucleotides read TGTGCCTTGAGGGGTACTGGTTGGTTCAAGATATTT.

This clone was seen a few times. The chain is built from TRGV4 and TRGJ1 or TRGJ2. This CDR3 contains 15 residues. CDR1 and CDR2 (germline): EGSTGY, YDSYTSSV. The V and J ends lost 2 bases and 2 bases, in that order; junction bases with no gene match: 9. CDR3 sequence reads: CATWDAESDYYKKLF. In nucleotides, the CDR3 is TGTGCCACCTGGGATGCCGAGAGCGATTATTATAAGAAACTCTTT.

The V and J genes are TRGV2 and TRGJP2. The CDR3 runs 16 residues. The trim removed 3 bases at V and 6 bases at J, leaving 13 bases unmatched. Germline V lookup: CDR1 EGSNGY, CDR2 YDSYNSKV. The CDR3 DNA is TGTGCCACCTGGGACAGGCTTTTGGGTCGTGATTGGATCAAGACGTTT. Protein: CATWDRLLGRDWIKTF.

The chain links TRGV9 to TRGJP1. This CDR3 region has 16 residues. V lost 3 bases and J lost 5; bases outside the gene matches: 12. Germline V gene data show CDR1 as GITISATS and CDR2 as ISYDGTV (reference sequence). CDR3 bases: TGTGCCTTGTGGGAGTATTTCTACCCTACTGGTTGGTTCAAGATATTT. Translation gives CALWEYFYPTGWFKIF.

This clone has just a few counts. This chain links TRGV4 with TRGJ1 or TRGJ2. In germline, CDR1 is EGSTGY, CDR2 YDSYTSSV. The CDR3 has 14 amino acids. V was pared by 0 bases and J by 7 bases, with 9 bases of the junction left unmatched. The CDR3 DNA reads TGTGCCACCTGGGATGGGACGTTTGGGTATAAGAAACTCTTT. It translates to CATWDGTFGYKKLF.

A word on this clone: The same CDR3 also results from other DNA sequences found in this sample. The rearrangement links TRGV5 to TRGJ1 or TRGJ2. The length of the CDR3 is 14 residues. CDR1 is VINAFY, CDR2 YDVSNSKD, per germline. With 0 bases clipped from V and 4 bases from J, the junction kept 6 bases outside the gene matches. CDR3 residues: CATWDRRLYYKKLF. CDR3 nucleotide sequence: TGTGCCACCTGGGACAGGCGATTATATTATAAGAAACTCTTT.

The chain employs TRGV9 and TRGJ1 or TRGJ2. The V gene's germline CDR1 is GITISATS and CDR2 ISYDGTV (reference sequence). The CDR3 is 15 residues long. The trim removed 0 bases at V and 8 bases at J, leaving 13 bases unmatched. The CDR3 sequence: CALWEVRSSGDKKLF. CDR3 DNA sequence: TGTGCCTTGTGGGAGGTGCGGTCGAGTGGGGATAAGAAACTCTTT.

This clone has more than one count but fewer than ten. The V call is TRGV5, the J call TRGJ1 or TRGJ2. V gave up 3 bases and J gave up 5 bases; unmatched junction bases: 4. The CDR3 loop spans 12 amino acids. Germline CDR1 is VINAFY and CDR2 is YDVSNSKD. The CDR3 reads CATWDVHYKKLF. In DNA, the CDR3 is TGTGCCACCTGGGACGTCCATTATAAGAAACTCTTT.

This clone occurred a few times. This chain uses TRGV4 with TRGJ1 or TRGJ2. This CDR3 has 10 amino acids. V shed 4 bases, J shed 12 bases, and the junction held 6 bases outside the gene matches. Looked up from germline, CDR1 is EGSTGY and CDR2 is YDSYTSSV. In nucleotides, the CDR3 is TGTGCCACCTGGGACCTCCCGAAACTCTTT. This gives the protein CATWDLPKLF.

This clone was found a few times. An end of the junction differs from the germline gene, which may be a read error. This same CDR3 is encoded by further DNA sequences in the sample. The chain employs TRGV9 and TRGJP2. The CDR3 runs to 12 residues. Germline-derived CDR1 and CDR2 are GITISATS and ISYDGTV (reference sequence). This chain's CDR3 is CALWDGDWIKTF. CDR3 nucleotide sequence: TGCGCCTTGTGGGACGGTGATTGGATCAAGACGTTT.

A remark on this clone: The sample has other DNA sequences that encode this CDR3 too. The rearrangement joins TRGV4 to TRGJP1. CDR3 length: 12 amino acids. CDR1 is EGSTGY, CDR2 YDSYTSSV, per germline. With 5 bases clipped from V and 4 bases from J, the junction kept 1 base outside the gene matches. CDR3 sequence reads: CATWVTGWFKIF. In nucleotides, the CDR3 is TGTGCCACCTGGGTCACTGGTTGGTTCAAGATATTT.

The V call is TRGV9, the J call TRGJP. Germline CDR1 is GITISATS and CDR2 is ISYDGTV (reference sequence). The V and J ends lost 5 bases and 7 bases, in that order; junction bases with no gene match: 11. This CDR3 is built from 17 residues. CDR3 loop: CALWGVWGELGKKIKVF. As DNA, the CDR3 is TGTGCCTTGTGGGGAGTCTGGGGGGAGTTGGGCAAAAAAATCAAGGTATTT.